The T cell receptor (beta chain) under discussion was sequenced for a study of blood T cell repertoires in COVID-19. V shed 9 bases, J shed 9 bases, and the junction held 15 bases outside the gene matches. CDR1 MRHNA and CDR2 SNTAGT come from the germline V gene. The CDR3 length is 15 residues. Sequenced by immunoSEQ multiplex PCR; TCRdb stores in-frame clones only, minus some. The table has tens of thousands of clones, around 90% seen once. The sequence was collected from a man in his fifties or sixties with active COVID-19. The J gene is TRBJ2-5, the V gene TRBV6-4; 11 bases agree with TRBD2. Material for sequencing was peripheral blood. The CDR3 DNA reads as TGTGCCAGTCCGAGACTAGCGGGGTCCCCCGGGGCCCAGTACTTC. Translated: CASPRLAGSPGAQYF.